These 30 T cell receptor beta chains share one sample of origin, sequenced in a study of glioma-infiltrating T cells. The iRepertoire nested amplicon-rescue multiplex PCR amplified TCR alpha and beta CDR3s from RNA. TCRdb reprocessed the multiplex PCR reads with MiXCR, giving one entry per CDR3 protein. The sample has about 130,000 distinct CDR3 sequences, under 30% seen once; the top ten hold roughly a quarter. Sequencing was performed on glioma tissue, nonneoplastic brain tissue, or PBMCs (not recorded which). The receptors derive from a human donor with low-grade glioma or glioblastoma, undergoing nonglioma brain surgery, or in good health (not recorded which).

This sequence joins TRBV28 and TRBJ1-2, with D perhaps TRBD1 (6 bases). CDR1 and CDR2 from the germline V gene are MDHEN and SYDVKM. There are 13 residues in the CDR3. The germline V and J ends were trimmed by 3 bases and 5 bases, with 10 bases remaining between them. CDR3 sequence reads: CASSFIGGYGYTF. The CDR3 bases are TGTGCCAGCAGTTTTATAGGGGGGTATGGCTACACCTTC.

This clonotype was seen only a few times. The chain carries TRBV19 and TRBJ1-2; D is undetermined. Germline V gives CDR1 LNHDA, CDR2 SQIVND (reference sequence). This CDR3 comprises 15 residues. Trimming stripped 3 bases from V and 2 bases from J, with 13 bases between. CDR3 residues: CASSMRVRVNYGYTF. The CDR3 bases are TGTGCCAGTAGTATGAGGGTGAGGGTCAACTATGGCTACACCTTC.

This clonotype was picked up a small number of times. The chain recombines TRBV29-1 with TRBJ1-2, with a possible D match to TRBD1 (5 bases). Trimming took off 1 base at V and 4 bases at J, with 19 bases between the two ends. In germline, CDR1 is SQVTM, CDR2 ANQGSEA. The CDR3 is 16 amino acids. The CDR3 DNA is TGCAGCGTTGAAGTTTCCACCGGGGGGGTCGCCTATGGCTACACCTTC. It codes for CSVEVSTGGVAYGYTF. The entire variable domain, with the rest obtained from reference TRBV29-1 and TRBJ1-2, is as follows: SAVISQKPSRDICQRGTSLTIQCQVDSQVTMMFWYRQQPGQSLTLIATANQGSEATYESGFVIDKFPISRPNLTFSTLTVSNMSPEDSSIYLCSVEVSTGGVAYGYTFGSGTRLTVV.

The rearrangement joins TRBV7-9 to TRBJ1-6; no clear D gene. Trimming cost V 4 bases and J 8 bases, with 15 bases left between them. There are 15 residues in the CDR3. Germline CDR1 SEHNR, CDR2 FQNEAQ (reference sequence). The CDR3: CASSSLDGVDSPLHF. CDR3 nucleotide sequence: TGTGCCAGCAGCTCGTTAGATGGGGTCGATTCACCCCTCCACTTT.

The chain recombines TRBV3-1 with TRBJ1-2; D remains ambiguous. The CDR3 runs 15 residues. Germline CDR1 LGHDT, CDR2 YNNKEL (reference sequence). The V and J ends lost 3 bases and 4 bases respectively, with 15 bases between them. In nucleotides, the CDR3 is TGTGCCAGCAGCCAGATGCACATGGTTAGCTATGGCTACACCTTC. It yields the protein CASSQMHMVSYGYTF.

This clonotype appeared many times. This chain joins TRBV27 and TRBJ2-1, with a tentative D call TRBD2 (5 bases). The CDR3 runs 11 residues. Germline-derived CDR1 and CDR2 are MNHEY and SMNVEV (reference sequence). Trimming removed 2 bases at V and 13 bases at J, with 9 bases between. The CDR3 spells CASSLGGGQFF. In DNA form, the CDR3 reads TGTGCCAGCAGTTTAGGAGGTGGACAGTTCTTC.

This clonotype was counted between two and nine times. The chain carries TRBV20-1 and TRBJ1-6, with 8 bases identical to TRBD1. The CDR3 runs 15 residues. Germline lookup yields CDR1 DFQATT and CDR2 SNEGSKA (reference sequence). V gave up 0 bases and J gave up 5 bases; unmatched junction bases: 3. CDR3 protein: CSARDRGHNNSPLHF. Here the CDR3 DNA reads TGCAGTGCTAGAGACAGGGGGCATAATAATTCACCCCTCCACTTT.

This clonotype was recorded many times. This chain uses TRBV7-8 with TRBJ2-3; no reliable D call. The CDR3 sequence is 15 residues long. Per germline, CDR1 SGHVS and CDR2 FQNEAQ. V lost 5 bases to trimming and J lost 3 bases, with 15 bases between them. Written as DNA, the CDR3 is TGTGCCAGCAGCCCGCGACGTAGTCAAACAGATACGCAGTATTTT. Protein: CASSPRRSQTDTQYF.

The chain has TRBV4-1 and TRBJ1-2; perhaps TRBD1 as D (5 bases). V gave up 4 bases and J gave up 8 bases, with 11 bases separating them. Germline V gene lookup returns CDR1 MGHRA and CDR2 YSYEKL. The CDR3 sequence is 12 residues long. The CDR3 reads CASSPQGLGYTF. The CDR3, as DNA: TGCGCCAGCAGCCCCCAGGGACTAGGCTACACCTTC.

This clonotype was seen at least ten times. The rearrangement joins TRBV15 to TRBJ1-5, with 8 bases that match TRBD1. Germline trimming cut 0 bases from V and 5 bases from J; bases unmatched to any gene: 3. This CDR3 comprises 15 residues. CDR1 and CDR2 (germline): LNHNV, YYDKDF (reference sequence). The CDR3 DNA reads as TGTGCCACCAGCAGAGACCCGACAGGGGATCAGCCCCAGCATTTT. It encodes CATSRDPTGDQPQHF.

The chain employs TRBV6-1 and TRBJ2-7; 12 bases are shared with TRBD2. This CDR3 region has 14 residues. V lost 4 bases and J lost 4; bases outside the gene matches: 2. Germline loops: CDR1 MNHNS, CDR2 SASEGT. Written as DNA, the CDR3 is TGTGCCAGCAGTGGGACTAGCGGGGTTTACGAGCAGTACGTC. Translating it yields CASSGTSGVYEQYV.

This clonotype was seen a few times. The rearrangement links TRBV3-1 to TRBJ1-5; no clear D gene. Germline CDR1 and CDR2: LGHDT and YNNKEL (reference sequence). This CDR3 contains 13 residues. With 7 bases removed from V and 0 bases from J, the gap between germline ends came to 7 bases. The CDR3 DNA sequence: TGTGCCAGCACCCGAGGTAGCAATCAGCCCCAGCATTTT. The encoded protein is CASTRGSNQPQHF. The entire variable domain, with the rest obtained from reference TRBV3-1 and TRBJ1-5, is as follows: DTAVSQTPKYLVTQMGNDKSIKCEQNLGHDTMYWYKQDSKKFLKIMFSYNNKELIINETVPNRFSPKSPDKAHLNLHINSLELGDSAVYFCASTRGSNQPQHFGDGTRLSIL.

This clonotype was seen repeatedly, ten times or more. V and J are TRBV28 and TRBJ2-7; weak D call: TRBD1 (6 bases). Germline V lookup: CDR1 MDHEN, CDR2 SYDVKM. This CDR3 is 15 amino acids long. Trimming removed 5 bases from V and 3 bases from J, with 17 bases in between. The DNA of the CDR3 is TGTGCCAGCAGTCCGGACAGCGGAAGGATCTACGAGCAGTACGTC. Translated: CASSPDSGRIYEQYV.

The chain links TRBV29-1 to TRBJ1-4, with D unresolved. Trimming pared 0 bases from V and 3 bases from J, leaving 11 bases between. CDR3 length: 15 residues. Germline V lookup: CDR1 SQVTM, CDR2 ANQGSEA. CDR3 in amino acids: CSVEDPRVANEKLFF. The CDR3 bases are TGCAGCGTTGAAGACCCGCGCGTGGCTAATGAAAAACTGTTTTTT.

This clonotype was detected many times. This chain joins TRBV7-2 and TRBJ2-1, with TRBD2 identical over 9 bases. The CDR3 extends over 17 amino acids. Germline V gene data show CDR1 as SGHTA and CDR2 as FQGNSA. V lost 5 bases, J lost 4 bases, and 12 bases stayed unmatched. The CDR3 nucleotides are TGTGCCAGCAGCCACCCGTTTGGTAGCGGGAGTTACAATGAGCAGTTCTTC. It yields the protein CASSHPFGSGSYNEQFF.

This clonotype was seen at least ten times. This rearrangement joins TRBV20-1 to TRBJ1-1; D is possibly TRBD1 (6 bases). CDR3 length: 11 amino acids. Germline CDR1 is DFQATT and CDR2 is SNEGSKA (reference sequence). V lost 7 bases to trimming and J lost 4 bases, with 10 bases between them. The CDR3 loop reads CSVYRATEAFF. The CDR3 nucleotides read TGCAGTGTATACAGGGCCACTGAAGCTTTCTTT.

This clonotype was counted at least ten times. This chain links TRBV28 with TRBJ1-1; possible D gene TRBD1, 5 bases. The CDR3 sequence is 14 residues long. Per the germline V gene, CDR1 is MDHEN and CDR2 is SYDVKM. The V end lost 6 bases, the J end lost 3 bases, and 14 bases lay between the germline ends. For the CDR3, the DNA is TGTGCCAGCAGAGGGGCGAGATCGGACACTGAAGCTTTCTTT. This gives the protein CASRGARSDTEAFF.

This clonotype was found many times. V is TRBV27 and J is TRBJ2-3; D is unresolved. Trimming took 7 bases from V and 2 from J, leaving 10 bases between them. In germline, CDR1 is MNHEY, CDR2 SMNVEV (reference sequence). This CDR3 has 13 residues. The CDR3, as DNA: TGTGCCAGCAAAACCCGGAACACAGATACGCAGTATTTT. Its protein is CASKTRNTDTQYF.

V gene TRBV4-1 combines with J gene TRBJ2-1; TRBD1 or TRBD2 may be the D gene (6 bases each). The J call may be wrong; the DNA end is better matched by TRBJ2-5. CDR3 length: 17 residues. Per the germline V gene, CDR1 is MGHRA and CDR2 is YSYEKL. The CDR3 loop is CASSRGLFEGGVETQYF. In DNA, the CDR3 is TGCGCCAGCAGCCGAGGATTGTTCGAGGGGGGCGTTGAGACCCAGTACTTC.

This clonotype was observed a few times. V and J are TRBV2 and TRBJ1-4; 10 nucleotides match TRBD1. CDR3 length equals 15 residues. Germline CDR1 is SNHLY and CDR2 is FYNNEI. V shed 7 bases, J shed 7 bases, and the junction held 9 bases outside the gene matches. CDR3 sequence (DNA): TGTGCCAGCAATTTTGACAGGGGGCAGGGTGAAAAACTGTTTTTT. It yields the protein CASNFDRGQGEKLFF.

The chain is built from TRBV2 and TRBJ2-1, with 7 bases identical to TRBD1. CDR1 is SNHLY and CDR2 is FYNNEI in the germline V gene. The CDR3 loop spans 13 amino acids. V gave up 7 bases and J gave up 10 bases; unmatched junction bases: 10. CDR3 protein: CASKIGQAGEQFF. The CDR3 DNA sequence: TGTGCCAGCAAGATAGGACAGGCTGGCGAGCAGTTCTTC. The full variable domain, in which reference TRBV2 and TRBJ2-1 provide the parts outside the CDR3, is EPEVTQTPSHQVTQMGQEVILRCVPISNHLYFYWYRQILGQKVEFLVSFYNNEISEKSEIFDDQFSVERPDGSNFTLKIRSTKLEDSAMYFCASKIGQAGEQFFGPGTRLTVL.

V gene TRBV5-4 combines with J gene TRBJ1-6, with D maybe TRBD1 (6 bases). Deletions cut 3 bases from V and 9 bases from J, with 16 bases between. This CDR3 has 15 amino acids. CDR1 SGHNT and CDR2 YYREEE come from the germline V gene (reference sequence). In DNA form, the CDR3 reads TGTGCCAGCAGCTCCCAGCCCGGGACACCTTCACCCCTCCACTTT. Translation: CASSSQPGTPSPLHF.

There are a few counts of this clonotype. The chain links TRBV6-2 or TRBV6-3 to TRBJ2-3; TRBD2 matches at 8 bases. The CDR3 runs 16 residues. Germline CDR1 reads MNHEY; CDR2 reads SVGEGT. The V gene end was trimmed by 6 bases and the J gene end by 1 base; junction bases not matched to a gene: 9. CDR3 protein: CASSRGGASGTDTQYF. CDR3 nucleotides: TGTGCCAGCAGCCGGGGGGGGGCTTCTGGCACAGATACGCAGTATTTT.

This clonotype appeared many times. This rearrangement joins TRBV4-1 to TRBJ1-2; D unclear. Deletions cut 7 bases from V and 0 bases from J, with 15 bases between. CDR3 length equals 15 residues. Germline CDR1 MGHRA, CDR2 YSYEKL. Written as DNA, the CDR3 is TGCGCCAGCACCTTCACTCCTGGTCCTAACTATGGCTACACCTTC. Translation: CASTFTPGPNYGYTF.

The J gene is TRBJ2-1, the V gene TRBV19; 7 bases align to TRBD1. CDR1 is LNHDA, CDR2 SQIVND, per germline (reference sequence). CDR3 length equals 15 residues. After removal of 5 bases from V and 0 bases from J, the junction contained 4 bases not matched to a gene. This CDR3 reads CASSVDRSSYNEQFF. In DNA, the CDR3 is TGTGCCAGTAGTGTGGACAGGAGCTCCTACAATGAGCAGTTCTTC.

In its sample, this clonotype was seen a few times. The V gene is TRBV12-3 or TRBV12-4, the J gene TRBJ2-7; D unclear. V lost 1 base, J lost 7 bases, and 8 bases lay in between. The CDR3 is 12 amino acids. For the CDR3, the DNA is TGTGCCAGCAGTTTAGGGGTAGATGAGCAGTACGTC. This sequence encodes CASSLGVDEQYV.

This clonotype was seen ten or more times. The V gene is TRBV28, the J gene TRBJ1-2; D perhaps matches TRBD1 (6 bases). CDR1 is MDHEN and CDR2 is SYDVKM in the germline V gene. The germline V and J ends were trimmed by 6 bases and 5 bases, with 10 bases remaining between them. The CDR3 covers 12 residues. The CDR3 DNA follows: TGTGCCAGCAGAAGGGGGGAGTATGGCTACACCTTC. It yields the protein CASRRGEYGYTF.

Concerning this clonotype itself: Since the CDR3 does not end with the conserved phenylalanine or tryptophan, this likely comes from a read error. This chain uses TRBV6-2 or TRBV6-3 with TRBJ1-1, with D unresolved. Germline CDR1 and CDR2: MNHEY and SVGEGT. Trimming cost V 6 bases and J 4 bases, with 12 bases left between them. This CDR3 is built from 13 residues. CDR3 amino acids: CASRVTQSTEAFL. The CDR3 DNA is TGTGCCAGCAGAGTGACCCAGAGCACTGAAGCTTTCCTT.

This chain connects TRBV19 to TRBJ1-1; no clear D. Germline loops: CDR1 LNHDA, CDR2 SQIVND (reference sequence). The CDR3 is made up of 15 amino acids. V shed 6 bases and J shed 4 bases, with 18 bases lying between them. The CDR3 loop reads CASSAPGSLRTEAFF. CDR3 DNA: TGTGCCAGTAGCGCCCCTGGGTCCCTTCGCACTGAAGCTTTCTTT.

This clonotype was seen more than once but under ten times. CDR3 sequence reads: CASNWDSLNTEAFF. CDR3 in DNA: TGTGCCAGCAACTGGGACTCCTTAAACACTGAAGCTTTCTTT. J is TRBJ1-1 and V is TRBV6-1; weak D call: TRBD1 (5 bases). The V gene's germline CDR1 is MNHNS and CDR2 SASEGT. This CDR3 has 14 amino acids. Trimming stripped 7 bases from V and 2 bases from J, with 14 bases between.